Listed below are T cell receptor beta chains from one sample, sequenced in a study of T cells in Graves' hyperthyroidism and ophthalmopathy. Each CDR3 protein is one row after TCRdb ran MiXCR on the multiplex PCR reads. The sample records approximately 720,000 distinct CDR3 sequences, around 20% being singletons. The sequencing sample was made of blood. All receptors come from a woman in her 50s with Graves' hyperthyroidism that later progressed to Graves' ophthalmopathy. CDR3s include the opening cysteine and the closing phenylalanine or tryptophan. The order of the fields is J gene, D gene, V gene, clone size, CDR3 DNA, CDR3 protein. A D gene is named only where the DNA matches it firmly. For some rows the clone size is stated as once, few or many, or as a class when expanded; others skip it.

>TRBJ2-2|TRBD1|TRBV19|-
TGTGCCAGTAGGAGGGACAGGGCCGCCGGGGAGCTGTTTTTT
CASRRDRAAGELFF
>TRBJ2-4|-|TRBV20-1|few
TGCAGTGCTTCTCGATGGAGGGGCGCCAAAAACATTCAGTACTTC
CSASRWRGAKNIQYF
>TRBJ2-1|TRBD2|TRBV10-1|-
TGCGCCAGCAGTGACCCGAGCGGGGGCGGCCTCTCCTACAATGAGCAGTTCTTC
CASSDPSGGGLSYNEQFF
>TRBJ2-5|-|TRBV10-3|-
TGTGCCATCAGCTCCCTACGAGAGACCCAGTACTTC
CAISSLRETQYF
>TRBJ1-2|TRBD1|TRBV5-6|-
TGTGCCAGCGTGACGGGACAGACCTTCTATGGCTACACCTTC
CASVTGQTFYGYTF
>TRBJ2-5|TRBD2|TRBV12-3/TRBV12-4|-
TGTGCCAGCAGTTTATCGGGGGGGAAGGAGACCCAGTACTTC
CASSLSGGKETQYF
>TRBJ1-1|-|TRBV7-3|-
TGTGCCAGCAGCCCTAGATTAAGAGATCCCATGAACACTGAAGCTTTCTTT
CASSPRLRDPMNTEAFF
>TRBJ2-2|-|TRBV20-1|many
TGCAGTGCTAGAGATCGCGGGGCCACCGGGGAGCTGTTTTTT
CSARDRGATGELFF
>TRBJ1-4|-|TRBV20-1|many
TGCAGTGCTAGGCAGGGTAATGAAAAACTGTTTTTT
CSARQGNEKLFF
>TRBJ2-7|-|TRBV7-8|many
TGTGCCAGCAGCGAACATTTGGGCTCCGAGCAGTACTTC
CASSEHLGSEQYF
>TRBJ2-1|TRBD2|TRBV19|few
TGTGCCAGTAGTCCATGGACTAGTCCGAATGAGCAGTTCTTC
CASSPWTSPNEQFF
>TRBJ1-1|TRBD1|TRBV7-9|few
TGTGCCAGCAGCCGACAGGGGGCGTGGGACACTGAAGCTTTCTTT
CASSRQGAWDTEAFF
>TRBJ1-1|-|TRBV19|few
TGTGCCAGTAGTATAGCCGAGGGCGCAGCTGAAGCTTTCTTT
CASSIAEGAAEAFF
>TRBJ1-6|-|TRBV18|many
TGTGCCAGCTCACCCCCGGGGAGTGGACCCCTCCACTTT
CASSPPGSGPLHF
>TRBJ1-4|-|TRBV10-1|-
TGCGCCAGCAGTGAAGATTTGGGACCAGAAAAACTGTTTTTT
CASSEDLGPEKLFF
>TRBJ1-4|-|TRBV6-2/TRBV6-3|few
TGTGCCAGCAGTTACTCGTTTTCCGGGGGGAATGAAAAACTGTTTTTT
CASSYSFSGGNEKLFF
>TRBJ2-7|-|TRBV27|many
TGTGCCAGCAGTTTAACAGGAGGGCCCTACTACGAGCAGTACTTC
CASSLTGGPYYEQYF
>TRBJ2-7|-|TRBV11-2|many
TGTGCCAGCAGCTCCCCGGGACGAGCCTACGAGCAGTACTTC
CASSSPGRAYEQYF
>TRBJ2-2|-|TRBV15|few
TGTGCCACCAGCAGAGATCTTGCTCGAGGCACCGGGGAGCTGTTTTTT
CATSRDLARGTGELFF
>TRBJ1-5|-|TRBV5-4|-
TGTGCCAGCAGCTTGTACGGGTCGGTCAATCAGCCCCAGCATTTT
CASSLYGSVNQPQHF
>TRBJ2-5|TRBD2|TRBV6-1|many
TGTGCCAGCAGTTTGACTAGCGGGGGGGCGTCGGAGACCCAGTACTTC
CASSLTSGGASETQYF
>TRBJ2-1|-|TRBV7-9|many
TGTGCCAGCAGCTCGAGTTACACAGACAGCTCCTACAATGAGCAGTTCTTC
CASSSSYTDSSYNEQFF
>TRBJ2-7|-|TRBV6-1|many
TGTGCCAGCAGGGCAGGGTTTCGGGGCTACGAGCAGTACTTC
CASRAGFRGYEQYF
>TRBJ1-5|-|TRBV6-1|-
TGTGCCAGCAGTGATGGGGGCGAAAGATCTCAGCCCCAGCATTTT
CASSDGGERSQPQHF
>TRBJ1-1|-|TRBV9|few
TGTGCCAGCAGCGTAGAGACGAACACTGAAGCTTTCTTT
CASSVETNTEAFF
>TRBJ1-2|-|TRBV14|-
TGTGCCAGCAGCCAAGAAGACGGTCTGCGTGGCTACACCTTC
CASSQEDGLRGYTF
>TRBJ1-1|-|TRBV12-3/TRBV12-4|many
TGTGCCAGCACCAAAACTATGGACACTGAAGCTTTCTTT
CASTKTMDTEAFF
>TRBJ1-4|TRBD1|TRBV4-1|-
TGCGCCAGCAGCCCTATTAACAGGGGCGGTGATGAAAAACTGTTTTTT
CASSPINRGGDEKLFF
>TRBJ2-3|-|TRBV18|many
TGTGCCAGCTCACCACGGGGGGTCAAGCAGTATTTT
CASSPRGVKQYF
>TRBJ2-3|TRBD2|TRBV15|-
TGTGCCACCAGCCGACGGACTAGCGGGGGGGTTGATACGCAGTATTTT
CATSRRTSGGVDTQYF
>TRBJ1-5|TRBD1|TRBV6-5|many
TGTGCCAGCAGTTACTCGCAGGGGGACGCTATTCAGCCCCAGCATTTT
CASSYSQGDAIQPQHF
>TRBJ2-7|TRBD1|TRBV5-1|many
TGCGCCAGCAGCCACGGACAGGATTACGAGCAGTACTTC
CASSHGQDYEQYF
>TRBJ1-1|-|TRBV18|-
TGTGCCAGCTCACCAGTTGGGATTCTGAACACTGAAGCTTTCTTT
CASSPVGILNTEAFF
>TRBJ2-1|TRBD1|TRBV11-1|many
TGTGCCAGCAGCTTAAATGGCAGGGGGCCTGAGCAGTTCTTC
CASSLNGRGPEQFF
>TRBJ2-7|-|TRBV7-6|few
TGTGCCAGCAGCAAAGACGGAACCTACGAGCAGTACTTC
CASSKDGTYEQYF
>TRBJ1-5|-|TRBV2|many
TGTGCCAGCAGTGCAGGGAATCAGCCCCAGCATTTT
CASSAGNQPQHF
>TRBJ2-2|-|TRBV29-1|few
TGCAGCGTTGAGCGGGGCAGGGAGAACACCGGGGAGCTGTTTTTT
CSVERGRENTGELFF
>TRBJ1-3|-|TRBV3-1|few
TGTGCCAGCAGCCACGTCTCTTCCTCTGGAAACACCATATATTTT
CASSHVSSSGNTIYF
>TRBJ1-2|TRBD1|TRBV27|few
TGTGCCAGCAGTCAGGGACAGCTCGGCACTGGCTACACCTTC
CASSQGQLGTGYTF
>TRBJ1-2|-|TRBV7-3|-
TGTGCCAGCAGCCCCCATGGGGGGGACTATGGCTACACCTTC
CASSPHGGDYGYTF
>TRBJ2-7|-|TRBV5-1|-
TGCGCCAGCAGCTTGGAGGGGGGACGTCGCTCCTACGAGCAGTACTTC
CASSLEGGRRSYEQYF
>TRBJ1-3|-|TRBV7-9|few
TGTGCCAGCAGCCGTGACTATCCGGTCGGAAACACCATATATTTT
CASSRDYPVGNTIYF
>TRBJ2-4|-|TRBV12-3/TRBV12-4|-
TGTGCCAGCAGTTTCGGGGAGATAGCCAAAAACATTCAGTACTTC
CASSFGEIAKNIQYF
>TRBJ1-1|TRBD1|TRBV7-9|-
TGTGCCAGAGGCTTACCCCGGACAGGGGAGAACACTGAAGCTTTCTTT
CARGLPRTGENTEAFF